This T cell receptor beta chain was sequenced during a study of OX40 agonist ivuxolimab in advanced cancers. In the study overall: Patients were given ivuxolimab, an antibody that agonizes OX40 (CD134). Study outcomes and limitations: Relative to CD4+, CD8+ T cells held more expanded clones on average. At doses 0.1 to 3.0 mg/kg, CD4+ and CD8+ clones expanded.

With baseline, cycle 4 day 1, and cycle 7 day 1 as timepoints, blood was sampled. This CDR3 contains 11 residues. CDR1 is SNHLY, CDR2 FYNNEI, per germline. The V end was cut by 3 bases, the J end by 6 bases, with 4 bases between. Sequenced by immunoSEQ multiplex PCR; TCRdb stores in-frame clones only, minus some. Altogether around 70,000 clones are present, 85% to 90% being singletons, with the ten largest covering around 2.7%. On this clone: The antigen is not known.

The gene calls are TRBV2 and TRBJ2-3, with no clear D. Specimen: CD4+ or CD8+ T cells sorted from blood, collected in a trial of the OX40 agonist ivuxolimab. The receptor's source is an adult with an advanced solid tumor such as melanoma, head and neck, liver or kidney cancer. The CDR3 here is CASSDWDTQYF. The CDR3 DNA sequence: TGTGCCAGCAGTGACTGGGATACGCAGTATTTT.